This T cell receptor (beta chain) was sequenced for a study of blood T cell repertoires in COVID-19. TCRdb keeps only in-frame clones here, not all; method: immunoSEQ multiplex PCR. The top ten clones hold around 10% of a sample with approximately 320,000 clones, roughly nine tenths of them seen once. Germline V CDR1 and CDR2: SGHVS, FNYEAQ. Trimming shortened V by 5 bases and J by 1 base, and 12 bases separated the two germline ends. This CDR3 contains 15 residues. The material sequenced was peripheral blood. This TCR derives from a woman aged 25-40 years with COVID-19, enrolled during active disease. The chain employs TRBV7-6 and TRBJ2-1; D is perhaps TRBD1 (6 bases). This CDR3 is CASSPQQGSYNEQFF. CDR3 nucleotides: TGTGCCAGCAGCCCGCAACAGGGTTCCTACAATGAGCAGTTCTTC.